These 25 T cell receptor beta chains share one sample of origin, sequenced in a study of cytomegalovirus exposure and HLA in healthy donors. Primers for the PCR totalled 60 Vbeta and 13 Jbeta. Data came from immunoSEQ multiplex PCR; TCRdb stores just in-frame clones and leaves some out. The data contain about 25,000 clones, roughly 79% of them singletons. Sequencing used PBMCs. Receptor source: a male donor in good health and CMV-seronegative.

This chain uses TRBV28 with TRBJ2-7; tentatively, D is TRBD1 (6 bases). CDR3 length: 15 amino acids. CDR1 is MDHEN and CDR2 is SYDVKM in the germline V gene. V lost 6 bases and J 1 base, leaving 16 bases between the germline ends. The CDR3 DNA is TGTGCCAGCAGATCCGCTTTGACAGGATCCTACGAGCAGTACTTC. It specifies CASRSALTGSYEQYF.

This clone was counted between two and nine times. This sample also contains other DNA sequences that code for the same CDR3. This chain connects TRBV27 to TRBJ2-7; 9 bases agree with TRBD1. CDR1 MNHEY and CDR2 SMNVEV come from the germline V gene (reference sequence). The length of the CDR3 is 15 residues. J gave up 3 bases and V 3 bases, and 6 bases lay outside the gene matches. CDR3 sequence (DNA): TGTGCCAGCAGTTTTAAGGGACAGGGCGGCTACGAGCAGTACTTC. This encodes CASSFKGQGGYEQYF.

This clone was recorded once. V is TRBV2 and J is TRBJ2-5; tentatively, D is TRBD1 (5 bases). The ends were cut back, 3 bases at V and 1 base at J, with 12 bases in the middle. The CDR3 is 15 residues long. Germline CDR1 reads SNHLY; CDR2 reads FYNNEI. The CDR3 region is CASSESRQTQETQYF. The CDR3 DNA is TGTGCCAGCAGTGAGTCTCGACAGACCCAAGAGACCCAGTACTTC.

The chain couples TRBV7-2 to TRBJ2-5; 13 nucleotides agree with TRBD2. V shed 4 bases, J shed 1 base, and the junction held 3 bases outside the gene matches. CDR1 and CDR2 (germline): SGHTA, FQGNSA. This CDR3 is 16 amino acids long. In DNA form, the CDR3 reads TGTGCCAGCAGCTCGGGACTAGCGGGGCGCCAAGAGACCCAGTACTTC. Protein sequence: CASSSGLAGRQETQYF. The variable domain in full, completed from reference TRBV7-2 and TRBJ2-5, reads GAGVSQSPSNKVTEKGKDVELRCDPISGHTALYWYRQSLGQGLEFLIYFQGNSAPDKSGLPSDRFSAERTGGSVSTLTIQRTQQEDSAVYLCASSSGLAGRQETQYFGPGTRLLVL.

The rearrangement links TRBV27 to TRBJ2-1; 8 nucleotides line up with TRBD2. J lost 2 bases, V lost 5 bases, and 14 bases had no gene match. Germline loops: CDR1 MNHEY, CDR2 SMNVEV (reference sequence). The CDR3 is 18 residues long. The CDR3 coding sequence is TGTGCCAGCAGTCTTCACGGGGCTAGCGGGTTGACCTACAATGAGCAGTTCTTC. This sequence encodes CASSLHGASGLTYNEQFF.

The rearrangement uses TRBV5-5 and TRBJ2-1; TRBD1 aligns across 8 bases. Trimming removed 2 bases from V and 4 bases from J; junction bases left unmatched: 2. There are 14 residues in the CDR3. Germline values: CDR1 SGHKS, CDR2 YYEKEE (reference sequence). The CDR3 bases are TGTGCCAGCAGCTTAACAGGGGGTTACAATGAGCAGTTCTTC. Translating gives CASSLTGGYNEQFF.

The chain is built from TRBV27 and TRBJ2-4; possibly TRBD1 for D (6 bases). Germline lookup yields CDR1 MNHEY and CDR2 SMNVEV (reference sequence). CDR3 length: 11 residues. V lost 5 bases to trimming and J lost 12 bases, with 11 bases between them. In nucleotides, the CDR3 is TGTGCCAGCAGTCCCCGGACAGCTCAGTACTTC. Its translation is CASSPRTAQYF.

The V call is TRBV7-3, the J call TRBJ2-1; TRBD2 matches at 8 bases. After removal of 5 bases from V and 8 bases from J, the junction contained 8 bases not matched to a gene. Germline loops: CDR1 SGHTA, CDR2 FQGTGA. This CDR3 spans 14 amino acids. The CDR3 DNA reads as TGTGCCAGCAGCCAACAAACGACTAGCGATGAGCAGTTCTTC. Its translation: CASSQQTTSDEQFF.

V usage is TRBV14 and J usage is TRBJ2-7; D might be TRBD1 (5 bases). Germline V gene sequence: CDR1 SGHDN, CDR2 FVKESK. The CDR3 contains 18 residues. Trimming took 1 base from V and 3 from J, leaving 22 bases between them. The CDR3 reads CASSQGQNFKRFYYEQYF. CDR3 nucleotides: TGTGCCAGCAGCCAAGGACAGAATTTCAAACGATTTTACTACGAGCAGTACTTC.

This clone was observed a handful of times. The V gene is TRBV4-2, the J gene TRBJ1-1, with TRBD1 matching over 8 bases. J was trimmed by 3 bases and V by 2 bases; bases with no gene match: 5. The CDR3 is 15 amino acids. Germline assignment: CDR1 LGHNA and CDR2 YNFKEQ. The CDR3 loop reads CASSQPDRGDTEAFF. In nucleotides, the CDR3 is TGTGCCAGCAGCCAACCCGACAGGGGAGACACTGAAGCTTTCTTT.

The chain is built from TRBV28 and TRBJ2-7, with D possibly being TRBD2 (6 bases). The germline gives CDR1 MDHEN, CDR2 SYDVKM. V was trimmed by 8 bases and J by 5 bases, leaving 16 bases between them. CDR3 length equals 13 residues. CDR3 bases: TGTGCCAGCGGCGGGGCCCCTCGGGACGAGCAGTACTTC. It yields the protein CASGGAPRDEQYF.

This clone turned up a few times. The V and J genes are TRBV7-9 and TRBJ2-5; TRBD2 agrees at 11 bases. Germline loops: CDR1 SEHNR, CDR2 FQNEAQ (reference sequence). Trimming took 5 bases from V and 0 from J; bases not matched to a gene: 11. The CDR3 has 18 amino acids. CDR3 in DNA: TGTGCCAGCAGCCCAGCTTATTTACTAGCGGGAGACCAAGAGACCCAGTACTTC. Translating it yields CASSPAYLLAGDQETQYF.

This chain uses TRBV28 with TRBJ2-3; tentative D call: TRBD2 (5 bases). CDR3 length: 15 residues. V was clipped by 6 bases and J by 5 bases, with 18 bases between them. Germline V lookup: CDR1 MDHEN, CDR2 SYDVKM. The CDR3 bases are TGTGCCAGCAGCCCGGGGTCAGGAGGTCTAGATACGCAGTATTTT. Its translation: CASSPGSGGLDTQYF.

CDR3 region: CASSPQKAGYGYTF. The CDR3 nucleotides are TGTGCCAGCAGTCCCCAGAAGGCCGGGTATGGCTACACCTTC. The genes are TRBV6-5 and TRBJ1-2; no firm D call. V lost 5 bases, J lost 5 bases, and 15 bases lay in between. The CDR3 is 14 amino acids. Germline V CDR1 and CDR2: MNHEY, SVGAGI.

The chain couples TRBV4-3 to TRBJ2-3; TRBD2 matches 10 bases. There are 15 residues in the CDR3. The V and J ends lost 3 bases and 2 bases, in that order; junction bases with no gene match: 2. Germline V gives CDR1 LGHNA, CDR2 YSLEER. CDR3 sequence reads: CASSQGTSVTDTQYF. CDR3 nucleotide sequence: TGCGCCAGCAGCCAGGGGACTAGCGTCACAGATACGCAGTATTTT.

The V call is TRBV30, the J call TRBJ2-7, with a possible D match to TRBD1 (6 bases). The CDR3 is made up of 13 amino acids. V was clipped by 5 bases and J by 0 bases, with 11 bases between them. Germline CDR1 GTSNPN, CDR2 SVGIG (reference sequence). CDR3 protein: CAWETGYSYEQYF. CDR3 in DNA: TGTGCCTGGGAAACAGGGTACTCCTACGAGCAGTACTTC.

The CDR3: CASSDSPRSTDTQYF. The CDR3 coding sequence is TGTGCCAGCAGTGACTCCCCGCGGAGCACAGATACGCAGTATTTT. The rearrangement uses TRBV6-4 and TRBJ2-3, with D uncertain. With 0 bases removed from V and 0 bases from J, the gap between germline ends came to 7 bases. Germline values: CDR1 MRHNA, CDR2 SNTAGT. The CDR3 runs 15 residues.

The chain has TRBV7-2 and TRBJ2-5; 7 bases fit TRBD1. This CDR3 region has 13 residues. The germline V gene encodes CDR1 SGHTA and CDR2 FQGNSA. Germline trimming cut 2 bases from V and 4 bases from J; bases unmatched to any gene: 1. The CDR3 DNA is TGTGCCAGCAGCTTACAGGGGGTAGAGACCCAGTACTTC. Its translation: CASSLQGVETQYF.

The CDR3 is CASSVTGGTQYF. As DNA, the CDR3 is TGTGCCAGCAGCGTAACGGGGGGGACCCAGTACTTC. The chain has TRBV9 and TRBJ2-5; the match to TRBD2 covers 7 bases. Germline lookup yields CDR1 SGDLS and CDR2 YYNGEE. This CDR3 spans 12 amino acids. V gave up 1 base and J gave up 7 bases; unmatched junction bases: 1. Full variable domain (missing parts from reference TRBV9 and TRBJ2-5): DSGVTQTPKHLITATGQRVTLRCSPRSGDLSVYWYQQSLDQGLQFLIQYYNGEERAKGNILERFSAQQFPDLHSELNLSSLELGDSALYFCASSVTGGTQYFGPGTRLLVL.

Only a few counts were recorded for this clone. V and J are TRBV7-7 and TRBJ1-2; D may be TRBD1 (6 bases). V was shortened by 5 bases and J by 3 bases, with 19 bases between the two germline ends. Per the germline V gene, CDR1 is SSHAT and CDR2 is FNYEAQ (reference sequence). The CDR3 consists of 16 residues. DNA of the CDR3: TGTGCCAGCAGCCCCCGGGGGGCTGATAAAGACTATGGCTACACCTTC. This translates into CASSPRGADKDYGYTF.

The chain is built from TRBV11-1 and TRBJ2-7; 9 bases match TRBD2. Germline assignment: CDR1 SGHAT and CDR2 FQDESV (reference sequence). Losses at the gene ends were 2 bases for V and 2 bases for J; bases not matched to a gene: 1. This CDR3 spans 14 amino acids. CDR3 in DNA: TGTGCCAGCAGCTTATCTAGCGGGACCTACGAGCAGTACTTC. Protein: CASSLSSGTYEQYF. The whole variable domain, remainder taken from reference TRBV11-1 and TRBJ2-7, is EAEVAQSPRYKITEKSQAVAFWCDPISGHATLYWYRQILGQGPELLVQFQDESVVDDSQLPKDRFSAERLKGVDSTLKIQPAELGDSAMYLCASSLSSGTYEQYFGPGTRLTVT.

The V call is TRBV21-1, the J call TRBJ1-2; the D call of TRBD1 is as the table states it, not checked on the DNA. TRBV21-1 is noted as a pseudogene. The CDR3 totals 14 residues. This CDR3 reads CASSKDRANYGYTF. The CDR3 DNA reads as TGTGCCAGCAGCAAGGACAGGGCAAACTATGGCTACACCTTC.

The CDR3 coding sequence is TGTGCCAGCAGCACTGAGGGGGATTTGAACACTGAAGCTTTCTTT. This encodes CASSTEGDLNTEAFF. The V and J genes are TRBV7-9 and TRBJ1-1, with TRBD1 as a possible D gene (6 bases). The germline V gene has CDR1 SEHNR and CDR2 FQNEAQ (reference sequence). V lost 5 bases, J lost 0 bases, and 13 bases lay in between. CDR3 length: 15 amino acids.

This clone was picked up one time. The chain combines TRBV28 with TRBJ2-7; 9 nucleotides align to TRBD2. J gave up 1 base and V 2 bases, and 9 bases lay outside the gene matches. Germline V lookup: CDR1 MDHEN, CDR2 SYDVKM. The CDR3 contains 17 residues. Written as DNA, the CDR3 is TGTGCCAGCAGTTTACGTCTGGGCGGGGGGGATTCCTACGAGCAGTACTTC. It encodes CASSLRLGGGDSYEQYF.

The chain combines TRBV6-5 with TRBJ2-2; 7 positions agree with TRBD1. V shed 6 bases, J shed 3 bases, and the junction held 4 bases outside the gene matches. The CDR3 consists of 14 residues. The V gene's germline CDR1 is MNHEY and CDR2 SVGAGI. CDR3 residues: CASSLQGYTGELFF. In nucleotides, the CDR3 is TGTGCCAGCAGCCTACAGGGGTACACCGGGGAGCTGTTTTTT.